Presented here are 25 T cell receptor beta chains from one specimen sequenced in a study of T cells after yellow fever vaccination. In TCRdb, the 5' RACE reads were re-called with MiXCR into one record per CDR3 protein. The profile shows 250,000 or so distinct CDR3 sequences, roughly 7.2% of them singletons. The source material was CD4+ T cells sorted from PBMCs, sampled 15 days after the yellow fever booster vaccination. These TCRs come from a man aged 25 to 45 who received the YFV17D yellow fever vaccine.

The chain employs TRBV4-3 and TRBJ2-1; D is ambiguous. Germline V gene data show CDR1 as LGHNA and CDR2 as YSLEER. The CDR3 is 12 amino acids. Trimming removed 0 bases at V and 9 bases at J, with 6 bases between. The CDR3: CASSQDWSEQFF. The CDR3 nucleotides read TGCGCCAGCAGCCAAGATTGGAGTGAGCAGTTCTTC.

This clonotype was seen repeatedly, ten times or more. This chain connects TRBV7-9 to TRBJ2-1; D may be TRBD2 (6 bases). V lost 8 bases and J lost 7, with 12 bases in between. Germline V lookup: CDR1 SEHNR, CDR2 FQNEAQ (reference sequence). CDR3 length: 12 amino acids. CDR3: CASGASGNEQFF. The CDR3 nucleotides read TGTGCCAGCGGTGCCAGCGGGAATGAGCAGTTCTTC.

The genes are TRBV12-3 or TRBV12-4 and TRBJ1-4; D uncertain. V shed 11 bases and J shed 5 bases, with 12 bases lying between them. The CDR3 has 12 amino acids. The CDR3 DNA sequence: TGTGCCTCTAGGGCGTTAAATGAAAAACTGTTTTTT. This sequence encodes CASRALNEKLFF.

The chain links TRBV6-5 to TRBJ2-3; D is undetermined. The CDR3 runs 14 residues. The germline V gene encodes CDR1 MNHEY and CDR2 SVGAGI. V shed 3 bases and J shed 3 bases, with 10 bases lying between them. CDR3 amino acids: CASSYRLQTDTQYF. The CDR3 DNA follows: TGTGCCAGCAGTTATAGGTTGCAAACAGATACGCAGTATTTT.

The chain links TRBV27 to TRBJ1-6, with D possibly being TRBD1 (5 bases). The germline V gene has CDR1 MNHEY and CDR2 SMNVEV (reference sequence). The CDR3 totals 14 residues. Trimming left V 6 bases short and J 9 bases short, with 15 bases between. Here the CDR3 reads CASSSGTMGSPLHF. In DNA form, the CDR3 reads TGTGCCAGCAGCTCCGGGACCATGGGTTCACCCCTCCACTTT.

At least ten counts were recorded for this clonotype. The rearrangement links TRBV3-1 to TRBJ2-5; 14 nucleotides align to TRBD2. The CDR3 is 16 residues long. Germline V gene sequence: CDR1 LGHDT, CDR2 YNNKEL (reference sequence). V dropped 4 bases and J dropped 5; count of bases not matched to a gene: 6. CDR3 bases: TGTGCCAGCAGCCTACTAGGACTAGCGGGAGGTGAGACCCAGTACTTC. It is translated as CASSLLGLAGGETQYF.

This clonotype was detected once. A much larger clone differs by one base, so this may be a read error. The chain links TRBV20-1 to TRBJ2-1; perhaps TRBD1 as D (6 bases). The CDR3 totals 16 residues. Germline values: CDR1 DFQATT, CDR2 SNEGSKA (reference sequence). CDR3 amino acids: CCARDPTGRAYNEQFF. CDR3 coding DNA: TGCTGTGCTAGAGACCCCACAGGGCGAGCCTACAATGAGCAGTTCTTC.

CDR3 DNA: TGCAGCGCCAACGGTGGGGGGGTGGCGGACCAAAACATTCAGTACTTC. Its protein is CSANGGGVADQNIQYF. The chain employs TRBV29-1 and TRBJ2-4; the match to TRBD2 covers 7 bases. The CDR3 has 16 amino acids. Germline trimming cut 7 bases from V and 5 bases from J; bases unmatched to any gene: 17. Germline lookup yields CDR1 SQVTM and CDR2 ANQGSEA.

The genes are TRBV5-1 and TRBJ2-7, with D hard to call. The CDR3 length is 12 residues. V was shortened by 3 bases and J by 3 bases, with 7 bases between the two germline ends. CDR1 and CDR2 from the germline V gene are SGHRS and YFSETQ. The DNA for the CDR3 is TGCGCCAGCAGCTCGAAGAGCTACGAGCAGTACTTC. Protein product: CASSSKSYEQYF.

This clonotype has only a few counts. The V and J genes are TRBV5-6 and TRBJ1-3, with D unresolved. V was cut by 5 bases and J by 0 bases, with 12 bases left in between. The CDR3 is 15 residues long. Germline CDR1 and CDR2: SGHDT and YYEEEE. As DNA, the CDR3 is TGTGCCAGCAGACACGACCCAGGCTCTGGAAACACCATATATTTT. It encodes CASRHDPGSGNTIYF.

This clonotype has ten or more counts. This chain links TRBV15 with TRBJ2-7; 7 bases are shared with TRBD2. J lost 1 base, V lost 0 bases, and 3 bases had no gene match. The CDR3 has 15 amino acids. Germline V gives CDR1 LNHNV, CDR2 YYDKDF (reference sequence). CDR3 sequence reads: CATSREREKSYEQYF. The CDR3 DNA is TGTGCCACCAGCAGAGAGCGGGAGAAGTCCTACGAGCAGTACTTC. Combining the CDR3 with reference TRBV15 and TRBJ2-7 gives the whole variable domain DAMVIQNPRYQVTQFGKPVTLSCSQTLNHNVMYWYQQKSSQAPKLLFHYYDKDFNNEADTPDNFQSRRPNTSFCFLDIRSPGLGDTAMYLCATSREREKSYEQYFGPGTRLTVT.

There are many counts of this clonotype. The J gene is TRBJ2-2, the V gene TRBV12-5, with a possible D match to TRBD1 (6 bases). Between the trimmed V and J ends, which lost 7 bases and 2 bases, there was a span of 14 bases. The germline V gene encodes CDR1 LGHNT and CDR2 FRNRAP. CDR3 length: 15 amino acids. The CDR3 sequence: CASVQTGTNTGELFF. The CDR3 nucleotides are TGTGCTAGTGTCCAGACAGGAACTAACACCGGGGAGCTGTTTTTT.

Many counts were recorded for this clonotype. The CDR3 here is CASSVTSGHNEQFF. The CDR3, as DNA: TGTGCCAGCAGCGTGACTAGCGGCCACAATGAGCAGTTCTTC. The chain has TRBV9 and TRBJ2-1, with TRBD2 identical over 9 bases. The CDR3 has 14 residues. Germline V gene lookup returns CDR1 SGDLS and CDR2 YYNGEE. The ends lost 2 bases at V and 5 bases at J; junction bases unmatched: 2.

The chain has TRBV7-2 and TRBJ2-7; perhaps TRBD2 as D (6 bases). V lost 4 bases to trimming and J lost 2 bases, with 15 bases between them. CDR1 and CDR2 (germline): SGHTA, FQGNSA. This CDR3 region has 15 residues. The CDR3 coding sequence is TGTGCCAGCAGCTCCCCCATCGGGAGTCCCTACGAGCAGTACTTC. The encoded protein is CASSSPIGSPYEQYF. The whole variable domain, filled in from reference TRBV7-2 and TRBJ2-7, reads GAGVSQSPSNKVTEKGKDVELRCDPISGHTALYWYRQSLGQGLEFLIYFQGNSAPDKSGLPSDRFSAERTGGSVSTLTIQRTQQEDSAVYLCASSSPIGSPYEQYFGPGTRLTVT.

This clonotype was picked up a small number of times. V gene TRBV2 combines with J gene TRBJ2-3; D is unclear. The V gene's germline CDR1 is SNHLY and CDR2 FYNNEI. The CDR3 is 12 amino acids. The ends were cut back, 6 bases at V and 7 bases at J, with 11 bases in the middle. CDR3 sequence: CASRAGFNTQYF. The CDR3 nucleotides are TGTGCCAGCAGGGCCGGGTTTAATACGCAGTATTTT.

The chain carries TRBV7-9 and TRBJ1-4; a possible D gene is TRBD1 (5 bases). Germline CDR1 and CDR2: SEHNR and FQNEAQ (reference sequence). CDR3 size: 13 residues. V lost 5 bases, J lost 10 bases, and 14 bases lay in between. DNA for the CDR3: TGTGCCAGCAGCCGGGACTCGGTTGGAAAACTGTTTTTT. It translates to CASSRDSVGKLFF.

The genes are TRBV4-2 and TRBJ2-2; 8 bases are shared with TRBD2. The CDR3 has 17 residues. The junction had 13 bases not matched to a gene; V was cut back by 4 bases and J by 6 bases. Germline V gene data show CDR1 as LGHNA and CDR2 as YNFKEQ. CDR3 bases: TGTGCCAGCAGCCTCGTCGAAACAGCGGGAGTGCCCGGGGAGCTGTTTTTT. Translated: CASSLVETAGVPGELFF.

There are many counts of this clonotype. The V call is TRBV7-2, the J call TRBJ2-2, with D perhaps TRBD1 (5 bases). The CDR3 covers 15 residues. Germline assignment: CDR1 SGHTA and CDR2 FQGNSA. V lost 8 bases and J 1 base, leaving 14 bases between the germline ends. The CDR3 here is CASQGLIQNTGELFF. Here the CDR3 DNA reads TGTGCCAGCCAGGGCCTCATACAGAACACCGGGGAGCTGTTTTTT.

V gene TRBV5-1 combines with J gene TRBJ2-5, with unresolved D. Deletions cut 0 bases from V and 5 bases from J, with 17 bases between. This CDR3 contains 16 residues. Germline CDR1 SGHRS, CDR2 YFSETQ. The CDR3, as DNA: TGCGCCAGCAGCTTGGCCGGAAGCCCCGGGCAGGAGACCCAGTACTTC. Protein: CASSLAGSPGQETQYF.

In its sample, this clonotype was seen a few times. The chain combines TRBV20-1 with TRBJ1-1; D not resolved. The germline V gene encodes CDR1 DFQATT and CDR2 SNEGSKA (reference sequence). Trimming removed 6 bases at V and 3 bases at J, with 5 bases between. There are 10 residues in the CDR3. CDR3 amino acids: CSASYTEAFF. CDR3 sequence (DNA): TGCAGTGCGAGCTACACTGAAGCTTTCTTT.

Many counts were recorded for this clonotype. The chain has TRBV7-6 and TRBJ2-1, with 7 bases matching TRBD1. Germline V gives CDR1 SGHVS, CDR2 FNYEAQ. The J segment lost 5 bases and the V segment lost 4 bases, leaving 5 bases of the junction unmatched. CDR3 length: 14 amino acids. CDR3 bases: TGTGCCAGCAGCTCCCAAACAGGGGACAATGAGCAGTTCTTC. As protein: CASSSQTGDNEQFF.

This clonotype was seen many times. This rearrangement joins TRBV20-1 to TRBJ2-3; D call uncertain. Trimming left V 7 bases short and J 2 bases short, with 16 bases between. Germline V gene lookup returns CDR1 DFQATT and CDR2 SNEGSKA (reference sequence). There are 14 residues in the CDR3. The CDR3 loop reads CSGGVEQNTDTQYF. In DNA, the CDR3 is TGCAGTGGTGGTGTGGAGCAGAACACAGATACGCAGTATTTT.

This clonotype was picked up many times. This sequence joins TRBV5-1 and TRBJ2-1; TRBD1 matches at 7 bases. Per germline, CDR1 SGHRS and CDR2 YFSETQ. The J segment lost 6 bases and the V segment lost 1 base, leaving 4 bases of the junction unmatched. The CDR3 consists of 14 residues. The CDR3: CASSLKGQFNEQFF. The CDR3 coding sequence is TGCGCCAGCAGCTTGAAGGGACAGTTCAATGAGCAGTTCTTC. The complete variable domain, with remaining parts taken from reference TRBV5-1 and TRBJ2-1, reads KAGVTQTPRYLIKTRGQQVTLSCSPISGHRSVSWYQQTPGQGLQFLFEYFSETQRNKGNFPGRFSGRQFSNSRSEMNVSTLELGDSALYLCASSLKGQFNEQFFGPGTRLTVL.

The chain carries TRBV20-1 and TRBJ2-7; unclear D gene. V lost 3 bases, J lost 4 bases, and 10 bases lay in between. The CDR3 has 12 residues. In germline, CDR1 is DFQATT, CDR2 SNEGSKA (reference sequence). The CDR3 here is CSASHSGYEQYF. The CDR3 nucleotides are TGCAGTGCTAGTCATTCCGGTTACGAGCAGTACTTC.

Note on this clonotype: The junction does not match germline at one end; this may be a read error. The chain is built from TRBV5-6 and TRBJ2-1; TRBD1 matches 7 bases. Germline V gene lookup returns CDR1 SGHDT and CDR2 YYEEEE. The CDR3 totals 16 residues. The CDR3 region is CASSLEQGSSCNEQFF. The CDR3 DNA sequence: TGTGCCAGCAGCTTGGAACAGGGGAGCTCCTGCAATGAGCAGTTCTTC. Variable domain in full (rest from reference TRBV5-6 and TRBJ2-1): DAGVTQSPTHLIKTRGQQVTLRCSPKSGHDTVSWYQQALGQGPQFIFQYYEEEERQRGNFPDRFSGHQFPNYSSELNVNALLLGDSALYLCASSLEQGSSCNEQFFGPGTRLTVL.